This TCR beta chain was recovered during a study of Graves' ophthalmopathy and Graves' hyperthyroidism (dated by TCRdb to about 2018). Background for the entire study: Peripheral blood was collected before any treatment was given, at the time of initial diagnosis. T-cell repertoires of thyroid tissue and blood were compared in about 6 hyperthyroidism patients. In total, around 130 blood samples were TCR-sequenced: some 43 ophthalmopathy, under 80 hyperthyroidism and roughly 17 hyperthyroidism-to-ophthalmopathy patients. To explore V-J signatures that distinguish ophthalmopathy from hyperthyroidism, a discovery set of about a hundred patients was enrolled, made up of 43 with ophthalmopathy and some 60 with stable hyperthyroidism. Once sampling was done, hyperthyroidism patients were given methimazole at a starting dose of 30 mg daily, while ophthalmopathy patients were given high-dose intravenous methylprednisolone. The approximately 90 discovery patients were randomly split 7:3 into training and test sets. To tell Graves' ophthalmopathy apart from Graves' hyperthyroidism, and to predict which patients would progress to ophthalmopathy, the study relied on TCR beta repertoire signatures. For independent validation, a separate cohort was made up of around 18 hyperthyroidism patients plus 17 patients who later progressed from hyperthyroidism to ophthalmopathy. General study outcomes and caveats: The 13-signature model separated ophthalmopathy from stable hyperthyroidism with 85% to 90% sensitivity and approximately 81% specificity in cross-validation, and 80%/75% in the test set. Sample size was not statistically predetermined, and group allocation was not concealed from the investigators. In validation, the model predicted ophthalmopathy progression with 55% to 71% sensitivity and roughly 72% specificity; 12 predicted patients were CT-confirmed with GO in a median of approximately 6.5 months. Among expanded thyroid clonotypes with frequency above 0.001, most also showed up in blood, which suggests that blood repertoires may reflect the thyroid immune response.

TCR beta CDR3 regions were amplified from RNA transcripts for repertoire sequencing. The first round was an RT-PCR using HTBI primers with the Qiagen OneStep RT-PCR kit, and this first round was followed by a second-round multiplex PCR, then size selection and purification. Libraries were sequenced paired-end with 100 bp reads on an Illumina HiSeq2000. Concerning the study's data processing: Reads were processed with SOAPnuke, discarding reads with adapters, uncalled bases, mean Phred below 15, or no exact constant-primer or identifier match. High-quality paired reads were merged with COPE v1.2.5. Each unique nucleotide sequence was treated as a clonotype, and MiTCR v1.1 was used to align the clonotypes to the IMGT TRB V, D and J references. Only V-J combinations with frequency above 0.0001 were analysed, covering 98% to 99.2% of repertoires. For each V-J combination, a TCR clonal expansion and chaos score was defined as F50 clonal expansion divided by the chaos observed in the TCRdist matrix. Welch's t-statistics and random forest were used to reduce the features to about 14 V-J combinations, which were then used as input to a naive Bayes classifier. The Morisita-Horn index was used to measure how similar the thyroid and blood repertoires were. TCRdb reran the public reads through fastp at Q25 and MiXCR, keeping productive beta chains. Identical CDR3 protein sequences are pooled into one entry, listed with their most common genes and DNA. It is TCRdb's table, rather than the study itself, that gives the V and J calls and clone size. Across this sample there are hundreds of thousands of distinct CDR3 sequences, with 22% seen only once. The top ten constitute about 6.6% of the sample.

CDR1 and CDR2 are drawn from the germline V gene (reference sequence): PRHDT, FYEKMQ. The germline ends are 15 bases apart after V is trimmed by 6 bases and J by 7 bases. Spanning cysteine to phenylalanine, the CDR3 consists of 13 amino acids. The DNA shown is the 39-base CDR3, in frame from base 1. Hyperthyroidism was defined as stable when no progression to ophthalmopathy occurred within 18 months of follow-up. The hyperthyroidism patients were 18 to 65 years old and newly diagnosed, with a disease duration of less than 2 months. Anyone with other autoimmune diseases, uncontrolled infections, pregnancy or lactation was excluded from the study. Diagnosis was based on clinical symptoms, serum thyroxine, TRAb, thyroid ultrasound and orbital computed tomography. Ficoll-Paque density gradient centrifugation was used to isolate PBMCs from 10 ml of fresh peripheral blood. Total RNA was extracted using Trizol reagent, and RNA quality was checked on an Agilent 2100 Bioanalyzer.

About this clonotype itself: It has no known antigen specificity. Base qualities were left out, and no much larger clone turns up one base away.

The specimen sequenced was peripheral blood. The clonotype originates from a woman younger than 30 with stable Graves' hyperthyroidism. Some clones in this sample may be carry-over from other donors' samples. Donor details come from another sample of the same person, matched by shared clones. In this chain, TRBV13 is recombined with TRBJ1-2, and possibly TRBD1, on 6 matching bases. The DNA sequence reads TGTGCCAGCAGTGCCGGGGGCCGCTCTGGCTACACCTTC. This translates into CASSAGGRSGYTF.